This paragraph covers one T cell receptor (beta chain) sequence. Its specificity is not known. This specimen belongs to a study of shared clonotypes between healthy human individuals. Findings of the study overall: Clonotypes not shared had lower generation probabilities than those common to all four donors.

Naive CD8 isolation took CD45RO-negative cells positively selected for CCR7 and excluded terminally differentiated effector memory CD45RA+ cells. Per the germline V gene, CDR1 is SQVTM and CDR2 is ANQGSEA. V was clipped by 6 bases and J by 3 bases, with 15 bases between them. CDR3 length: 13 amino acids. The protocol was immunoSEQ multiplex PCR, while the TCRdb copy is restricted to in-frame clones and leaves out a portion. The sample lists about 1.9 million clones, approximately 92% occurring once. The chain combines TRBV29-1 with TRBJ2-7; D may be TRBD1 (7 bases). The sequenced material came from naive CD8+ T cells from PBMCs. The sequence was collected from a man between 18 and 35 years old in good health. Some clones in this sample may be carry-over from other donors' samples. CDR3 amino acids: CSVVGGQIYEQYF. CDR3 nucleotides: TGCAGCGTGGTCGGGGGACAGATCTACGAGCAGTACTTC.